This TCR beta chain emerged from a study of OX40 agonist ivuxolimab in advanced cancers. Whole-study results and caveats: The antigens recognized by the expanded peripheral T cells, that is their antigen specificity, were not determined.

Libraries were prepared by immunoSEQ multiplex PCR; TCRdb keeps only in-frame clonotypes and omits some of them. The data show 35,000 to 55,000 clones, about 95% seen once. On this clone itself: Its antigen remains unknown.

V lost 4 bases and J 6 bases, leaving 7 bases between the germline ends. Germline CDR1 is DFQATT and CDR2 is SNEGSKA (reference sequence). This CDR3 has 10 residues. The TCR originated in an adult with an advanced solid tumor such as melanoma, head and neck, liver or kidney cancer. The sequencing used CD4+ or CD8+ T cells sorted from blood, collected in a trial of the OX40 agonist ivuxolimab. This chain uses TRBV20-1 with TRBJ2-7; the D is unclear. This CDR3 is CSAKVREQYF. DNA of the CDR3: TGCAGTGCTAAAGTCCGCGAGCAGTACTTC.